The T cell receptor (beta chain) under discussion was sequenced for a study of graft-versus-host responses after intestinal transplantation. With respect to this clone: No antigen is known for it. Distinct nucleotide sequences in the sample also encode this CDR3.

Study-wide results and limits: Investigators detected GvH clones in recipient marrow, with some emerging earlier in ileum or blood.

The method was immunoSEQ multiplex PCR; TCRdb's version includes in-frame clones alone and lacks a portion of them. The sample contains 100,000 to 120,000 clones, 80% to 95% of which appear only once. The V gene's germline CDR1 is MNHNS and CDR2 SASEGT. CDR3 length: 16 residues. Germline trimming cut 3 bases from V and 9 bases from J; bases unmatched to any gene: 12. Sequencing was performed on unstimulated CD8+ T cells sorted from spleen or lymph node cells, taken before intestinal transplant. The chain links TRBV6-1 to TRBJ2-1, with TRBD2 identical over 9 bases. This clonotype originated in a human donor who received an intestinal transplant. For the CDR3, the DNA is TGTGCCAGCAGTGAGCAGTCGGCGGGAGGGTCTGGTGAGCAGTTCTTC. It yields the protein CASSEQSAGGSGEQFF.